The 23 T cell receptor beta chains below were found in one sample sequenced in a study of T-cell reconstitution after alpha-beta-depleted transplantation in children. The TCRbeta library was prepared with unique molecular identifiers. TCRdb fed the PCR reads into MiXCR, producing one record per CDR3 protein. The data hold some 600,000 distinct CDR3 sequences, with approximately 16% observed a single time. Source: PBMCs from the stem cell graft donor, taken from the stem cell graft. Receptors originate from a human donor who donated a stem cell graft to a child with acute myeloid leukemia.

The CDR3 nucleotides are TGTGCCAGCAGCTGGGCAGAGACCCAGTACTTC. Encoded protein: CASSWAETQYF. V and J are TRBV7-9 and TRBJ2-5; D is unclear. Deletions cut 4 bases from V and 4 bases from J, with 4 bases between. This CDR3 spans 11 amino acids. Germline V gene sequence: CDR1 SEHNR, CDR2 FQNEAQ (reference sequence).

A note on this clonotype: One base away lies a much larger clone, so this may be a sequencing read error. This CDR3 is CASSLAGRIWDQPQHF. As DNA, the CDR3 is TGTGCCAGCAGTTTAGCGGGAAGGATATGGGATCAGCCCCAGCATTTT. V and J are TRBV12-3 or TRBV12-4 and TRBJ1-5; D unresolved. This CDR3 region has 16 residues. V was pared by 0 bases and J by 5 bases, with 14 bases between.

The table lists this clonotype with a few counts. The chain combines TRBV7-8 with TRBJ2-7; TRBD1 matches 7 bases. This CDR3 contains 15 residues. Germline CDR1 is SGHVS and CDR2 is FQNEAQ. V lost 5 bases and J lost 0; bases outside the gene matches: 7. This CDR3 is CASSLGTAPSYEQYF. CDR3 nucleotide sequence: TGTGCCAGCAGCCTCGGGACAGCACCCTCCTACGAGCAGTACTTC. The full variable domain, in which reference TRBV7-8 and TRBJ2-7 provide the parts outside the CDR3, is GAGVSQSPRYKVAKRGQDVALRCDPISGHVSLFWYQQALGQGPEFLTYFQNEAQLDKSGLPSDRFFAERPEGSVSTLKIQRTQQEDSAVYLCASSLGTAPSYEQYFGPGTRLTVT.

In this sample, this clonotype turned up many times. This chain joins TRBV6-1 and TRBJ2-7; D is perhaps TRBD1 (7 bases). The CDR3 runs 15 residues. The germline V and J ends were trimmed by 3 bases and 4 bases, with 16 bases remaining between them. Looked up from germline, CDR1 is MNHNS and CDR2 is SASEGT. The CDR3 region has the DNA TGTGCCAGCAGTGAGGGCGGGACAGTGCTTTACGAGCAGTACGTC. It encodes CASSEGGTVLYEQYV.

This clonotype occurred a few times. The V call is TRBV20-1, the J call TRBJ1-6, with D unresolved. The CDR3 is 14 residues long. Germline V gives CDR1 DFQATT, CDR2 SNEGSKA (reference sequence). Trimming took 3 bases from V and 11 from J, leaving 17 bases between them. The CDR3 bases are TGCAGTGCTAGTGCCGGCCACAGCATTACACCCCTCCACTTT. Encoded protein: CSASAGHSITPLHF.

This clonotype was seen ten or more times. This chain connects TRBV29-1 to TRBJ2-5; D may be TRBD2 (6 bases). The V end lost 3 bases, the J end lost 3 bases, and 8 bases lay between the germline ends. CDR1 and CDR2 (germline): SQVTM, ANQGSEA. This CDR3 spans 12 amino acids. Here the CDR3 reads CSVDWEEETQYF. In DNA form, the CDR3 reads TGCAGCGTTGATTGGGAGGAAGAGACCCAGTACTTC.

This clonotype turned up a few times. The rearrangement uses TRBV12-3 or TRBV12-4 and TRBJ2-5; D is undetermined. Trimming removed 3 bases from V and 1 base from J, with 6 bases in between. The CDR3 length is 13 residues. Written as DNA, the CDR3 is TGTGCCAGCAGTTTCAACAGCCAAGAGACCCAGTACTTC. Translation gives CASSFNSQETQYF.

The table lists this clonotype with many counts. At one of its ends the junction is not consistent with the germline gene, which may arise from a read error. J is TRBJ2-1 and V is TRBV4-3; 11 bases line up with TRBD2. Germline CDR1 and CDR2: LGHNA and YSLEER. CDR3 size: 15 residues. This chain's CDR3 is CASSQVAGGPNEQFF. In nucleotides, the CDR3 is TGCGCCAGCAGTCAAGTAGCGGGGGGGCCTAATGAGCAGTTCTTC.

This chain uses TRBV6-1 with TRBJ1-4; tentative D call: TRBD1 (6 bases). The CDR3 spans 16 residues. V was trimmed by 6 bases and J by 5 bases, leaving 19 bases between them. The germline V gene encodes CDR1 MNHNS and CDR2 SASEGT. The CDR3 sequence is CASRNTAGTKNEKLFF. The CDR3 bases are TGTGCCAGCAGAAACACTGCCGGGACAAAGAATGAAAAACTGTTTTTT.

This clonotype occurred a few times. The V and J genes are TRBV29-1 and TRBJ2-3; 7 bases line up with TRBD1. CDR3 length equals 14 residues. Germline V gene sequence: CDR1 SQVTM, CDR2 ANQGSEA. V lost 7 bases and J lost 3; bases outside the gene matches: 10. The CDR3 region is CSGARGLETDTQYF. Here the CDR3 DNA reads TGCAGCGGCGCGAGGGGGCTCGAGACAGATACGCAGTATTTT.

Here the CDR3 DNA reads TGTGCCAGCTCACCTGACAGAGGGTACCAAGAGACCCAGTACTTC. This encodes CASSPDRGYQETQYF. V gene TRBV18 combines with J gene TRBJ2-5; D assignment may be TRBD1 or TRBD2 (5 bases each). The CDR3 covers 15 residues. Germline loops: CDR1 KGHSH, CDR2 LQKENI. V lost 3 bases, J lost 0 bases, and 11 bases lay in between.

V is TRBV5-1 and J is TRBJ1-2; D perhaps matches TRBD1 (6 bases). The V end lost 1 base, the J end lost 0 bases, and 13 bases lay between the germline ends. This CDR3 spans 16 amino acids. Germline V lookup: CDR1 SGHRS, CDR2 YFSETQ. CDR3 in amino acids: CASSLTTGSANYGYTF. For the CDR3, the DNA is TGCGCCAGCAGCTTGACGACAGGCTCAGCTAACTATGGCTACACCTTC.

The chain links TRBV5-1 to TRBJ1-4; 10 bases agree with TRBD1. Losses at the gene ends were 4 bases for V and 0 bases for J; bases not matched to a gene: 3. This CDR3 comprises 16 residues. CDR1 is SGHRS, CDR2 YFSETQ, per germline. For the CDR3, the DNA is TGCGCCAGCAGCACCGGGACAGGGGCAACTAATGAAAAACTGTTTTTT. Translation: CASSTGTGATNEKLFF.

The chain couples TRBV7-9 to TRBJ2-1; perhaps TRBD2 as D (5 bases). This CDR3 spans 14 amino acids. Germline V gene sequence: CDR1 SEHNR, CDR2 FQNEAQ (reference sequence). V was pared by 1 base and J by 7 bases, with 11 bases between. The CDR3 nucleotides read TGTGCCAGCAGCTTAGACCGGGATTGGAATGAGCAGTTCTTC. This translates into CASSLDRDWNEQFF.

This CDR3 is CASSLSVGQLRGGGELFF. DNA for the CDR3: TGTGCCAGCAGCTTGTCAGTCGGTCAGCTTCGAGGCGGCGGGGAGCTGTTTTTT. This chain joins TRBV5-4 and TRBJ2-2; D gene uncertain. V was shortened by 1 base and J by 7 bases, with 23 bases between the two germline ends. In germline, CDR1 is SGHNT, CDR2 YYREEE (reference sequence). The CDR3 runs 18 residues. Full variable domain (outside the CDR3, taken from reference TRBV5-4 and TRBJ2-2): ETGVTQSPTHLIKTRGQQVTLRCSSQSGHNTVSWYQQALGQGPQFIFQYYREEENGRGNFPPRFSGLQFPNYSSELNVNALELDDSALYLCASSLSVGQLRGGGELFFGEGSRLTVL.

The chain joins TRBV7-8 to TRBJ2-3; 12 nucleotides agree with TRBD2. CDR3 length: 18 amino acids. Germline CDR1 and CDR2: SGHVS and FQNEAQ. Trimming at V came to 4 bases and at J to 6 bases, leaving 14 bases not matched to a gene. The CDR3 loop is CASSSPGASGGVGDTQYF. In DNA, the CDR3 is TGTGCCAGCAGCTCCCCGGGGGCTAGCGGGGGGGTAGGCGATACGCAGTATTTT.

In this sample, this clonotype turned up a few times. This chain joins TRBV20-1 and TRBJ1-2; D gene unclear. Germline values: CDR1 DFQATT, CDR2 SNEGSKA (reference sequence). The V end was cut by 3 bases, the J end by 4 bases, with 18 bases between. This CDR3 contains 15 residues. The CDR3 sequence: CSASTPLDAPYGYTF. CDR3 bases: TGCAGTGCTAGTACCCCCCTTGACGCGCCCTATGGCTACACCTTC.

Many counts were recorded for this clonotype. The chain joins TRBV10-3 to TRBJ2-1; TRBD2 aligns across 9 bases. CDR1 ENHRY and CDR2 SYGVKD come from the germline V gene. The CDR3 loop spans 17 amino acids. Losses at the gene ends were 5 bases for V and 1 base for J; bases not matched to a gene: 9. CDR3 in DNA: TGTGCCATCAGTTCCTCTTCCAGCGGGGGGTCCTACAATGAGCAGTTCTTC. Translation gives CAISSSSSGGSYNEQFF.

This clonotype has a handful of counts. The gene calls are TRBV20-1 and TRBJ2-2; 8 bases are a match to TRBD2. J gave up 4 bases and V 0 bases, and 4 bases lay outside the gene matches. The germline CDR1 and CDR2 sequences are DFQATT and SNEGSKA (reference sequence). The CDR3 extends over 15 amino acids. CDR3 DNA sequence: TGCAGTGCTAGAGATCCGGGGGGGAGCACCGGGGAGCTGTTTTTT. Translating it yields CSARDPGGSTGELFF.

In this sample, this clonotype turned up a few times. The rearrangement links TRBV7-2 to TRBJ2-1; D remains ambiguous. The V gene's germline CDR1 is SGHTA and CDR2 FQGNSA. The CDR3 is 14 residues long. The V end lost 1 base, the J end lost 7 bases, and 11 bases lay between the germline ends. The CDR3 is CASSLGVGQNEQFF. CDR3 nucleotides: TGTGCCAGCAGCTTAGGGGTGGGTCAGAATGAGCAGTTCTTC. The complete variable domain, with remaining parts taken from reference TRBV7-2 and TRBJ2-1, reads GAGVSQSPSNKVTEKGKDVELRCDPISGHTALYWYRQSLGQGLEFLIYFQGNSAPDKSGLPSDRFSAERTGGSVSTLTIQRTQQEDSAVYLCASSLGVGQNEQFFGPGTRLTVL.

This clonotype was observed a handful of times. CDR3 residues: CASSSRTGSLDTQYF. The CDR3 nucleotides read TGCGCCAGCAGTTCACGGACGGGGAGCTTGGATACGCAGTATTTT. The genes are TRBV10-1 and TRBJ2-3; perhaps TRBD2 as D (5 bases). V was pared by 5 bases and J by 6 bases, with 18 bases between. Germline V gene data show CDR1 as WNHNN and CDR2 as SYGVQD (reference sequence). This CDR3 region has 15 residues.

This clonotype showed up many times. This sequence joins TRBV6-2 or TRBV6-3 and TRBJ1-1, with D perhaps matching TRBD1 (6 bases). The V end lost 6 bases, the J end lost 5 bases, and 13 bases lay between the germline ends. In germline, CDR1 is MNHEY, CDR2 SVGEGT. The CDR3 has 13 residues. The CDR3 spells CASSPTGKTEAFF. CDR3 DNA: TGTGCCAGCAGCCCTACAGGGAAGACTGAAGCTTTCTTT.

The V and J genes are TRBV6-5 and TRBJ1-5, with D possibly being TRBD1 (5 bases). Trimming pared 6 bases from V and 10 bases from J, leaving 16 bases between. The CDR3 covers 13 residues. The germline V gene has CDR1 MNHEY and CDR2 SVGAGI. Written as DNA, the CDR3 is TGTGCCAGCAGCCCCCGACCTCAGGGACCCCAGCATTTT. Translating it yields CASSPRPQGPQHF.